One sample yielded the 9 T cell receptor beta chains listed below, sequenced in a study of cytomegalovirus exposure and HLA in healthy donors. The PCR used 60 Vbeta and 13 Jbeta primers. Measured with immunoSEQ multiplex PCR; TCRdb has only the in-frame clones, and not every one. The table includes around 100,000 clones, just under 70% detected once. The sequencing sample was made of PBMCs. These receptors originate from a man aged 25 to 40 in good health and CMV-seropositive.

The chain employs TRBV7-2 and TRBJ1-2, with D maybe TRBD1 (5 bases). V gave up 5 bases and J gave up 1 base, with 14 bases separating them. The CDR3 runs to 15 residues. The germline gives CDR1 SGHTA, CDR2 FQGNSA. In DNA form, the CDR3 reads TGTGCCAGCAGCCCCCAACGGGGGGTTAACTATGGCTACACCTTC. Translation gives CASSPQRGVNYGYTF.

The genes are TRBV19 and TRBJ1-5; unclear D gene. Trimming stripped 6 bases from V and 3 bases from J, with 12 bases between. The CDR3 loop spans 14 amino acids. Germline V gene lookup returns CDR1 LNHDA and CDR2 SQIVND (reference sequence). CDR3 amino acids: CASRLIANNQPQHF. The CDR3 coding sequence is TGTGCCAGTAGGTTAATAGCAAACAATCAGCCCCAGCATTTT.

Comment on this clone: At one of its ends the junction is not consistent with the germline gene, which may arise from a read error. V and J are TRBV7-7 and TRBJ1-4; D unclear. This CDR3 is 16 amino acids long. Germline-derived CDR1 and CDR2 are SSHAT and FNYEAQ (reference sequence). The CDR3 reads CASNLDDRGRWEKLFF. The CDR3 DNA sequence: TGTGCTAGCAATCTAGACGACCGGGGTAGATGGGAAAAACTGTTTTTT. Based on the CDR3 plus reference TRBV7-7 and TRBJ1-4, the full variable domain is GAGVSQSPRYKVTKRGQDVTLRCDPISSHATLYWYQQALGQGPEFLTYFNYEAQPDKSGLPSDRFSAERPEGSISTLTIQRTEQRDSAMYRCASNLDDRGRWEKLFFGSGTQLSVL.

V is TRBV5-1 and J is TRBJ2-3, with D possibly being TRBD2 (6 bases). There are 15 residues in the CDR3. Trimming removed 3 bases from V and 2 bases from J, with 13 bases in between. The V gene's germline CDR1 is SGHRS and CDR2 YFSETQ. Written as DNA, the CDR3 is TGCGCCAGCAGCTGGTGGGAGGCTTCCACAGATACGCAGTATTTT. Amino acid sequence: CASSWWEASTDTQYF.

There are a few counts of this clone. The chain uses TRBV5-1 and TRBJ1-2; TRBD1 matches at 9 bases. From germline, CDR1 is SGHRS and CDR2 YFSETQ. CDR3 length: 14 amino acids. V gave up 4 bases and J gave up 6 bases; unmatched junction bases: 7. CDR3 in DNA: TGCGCCAGCAGCCGAGGGACAGGGAAGGATGGCTACACCTTC. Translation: CASSRGTGKDGYTF.

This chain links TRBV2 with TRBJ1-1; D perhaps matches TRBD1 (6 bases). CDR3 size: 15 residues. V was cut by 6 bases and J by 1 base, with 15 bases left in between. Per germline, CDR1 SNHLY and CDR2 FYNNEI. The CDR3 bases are TGTGCCAGCAGGACCGGGACAATGGGGAACACTGAAGCTTTCTTT. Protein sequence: CASRTGTMGNTEAFF.

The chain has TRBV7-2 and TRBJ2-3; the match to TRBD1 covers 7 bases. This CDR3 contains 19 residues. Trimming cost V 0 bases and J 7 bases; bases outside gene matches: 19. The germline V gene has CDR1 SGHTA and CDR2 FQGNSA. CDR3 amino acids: CASSLAFRRQGEGDNTQYF. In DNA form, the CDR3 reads TGTGCCAGCAGCTTAGCTTTCCGTAGACAGGGTGAGGGTGATAATACGCAGTATTTT. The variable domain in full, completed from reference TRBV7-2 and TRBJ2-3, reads GAGVSQSPSNKVTEKGKDVELRCDPISGHTALYWYRQSLGQGLEFLIYFQGNSAPDKSGLPSDRFSAERTGGSVSTLTIQRTQQEDSAVYLCASSLAFRRQGEGDNTQYFGPGTRLTVL.

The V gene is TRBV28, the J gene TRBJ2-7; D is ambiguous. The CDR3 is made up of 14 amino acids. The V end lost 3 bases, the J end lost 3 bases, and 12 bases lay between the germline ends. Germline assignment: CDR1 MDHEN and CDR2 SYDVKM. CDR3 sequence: CASSFTANYYEQYV. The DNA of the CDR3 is TGTGCCAGCAGTTTTACGGCTAACTACTACGAGCAGTACGTC.

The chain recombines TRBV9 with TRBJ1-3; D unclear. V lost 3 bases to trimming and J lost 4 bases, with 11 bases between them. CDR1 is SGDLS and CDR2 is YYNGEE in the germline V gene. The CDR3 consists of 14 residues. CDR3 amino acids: CASSADLRGNTIYF. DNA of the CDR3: TGTGCCAGCAGCGCCGATCTAAGAGGAAACACCATATATTTT.